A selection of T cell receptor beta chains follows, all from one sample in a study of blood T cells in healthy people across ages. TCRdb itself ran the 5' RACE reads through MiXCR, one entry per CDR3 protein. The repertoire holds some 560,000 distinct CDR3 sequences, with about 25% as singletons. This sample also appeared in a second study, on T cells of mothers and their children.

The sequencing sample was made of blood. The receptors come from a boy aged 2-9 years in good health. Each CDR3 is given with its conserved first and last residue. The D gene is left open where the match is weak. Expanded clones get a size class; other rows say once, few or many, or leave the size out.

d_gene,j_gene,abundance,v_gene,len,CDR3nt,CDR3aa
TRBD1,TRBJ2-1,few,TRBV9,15,TGTGCCAGCAGCGTAGCTGGGACAGGGCCCCATGAGCAGTTCTTC,CASSVAGTGPHEQFF
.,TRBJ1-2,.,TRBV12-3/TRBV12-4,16,TGTGCCAGCAGTTTAGTCCTTGGTTCACCTAACTATGGCTACACCTTC,CASSLVLGSPNYGYTF
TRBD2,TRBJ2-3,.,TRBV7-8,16,TGTGCCAGCAGCACACCAACTAGCGGGAGCACAGATACGCAGTATTTT,CASSTPTSGSTDTQYF
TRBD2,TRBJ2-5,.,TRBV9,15,TGTGCCAGCAGCGCGGACGGGGGGGCCCAAGAGACCCAGTACTTC,CASSADGGAQETQYF
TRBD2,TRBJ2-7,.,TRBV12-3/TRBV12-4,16,TGTGCCAGCAGGTCTGGACTAGCGGGGGACTCCTACGAGCAGTACTTC,CASRSGLAGDSYEQYF
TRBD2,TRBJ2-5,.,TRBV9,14,TGTGCCAGCAGCCCGGGGACTAACAAAGAGACCCAGTACTTC,CASSPGTNKETQYF
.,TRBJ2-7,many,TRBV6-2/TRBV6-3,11,TGTGCCAGCAGTTACAATTACGAGCAGTACTTC,CASSYNYEQYF
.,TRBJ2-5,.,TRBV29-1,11,TGCAGCGTCGATATACCCGAGACCCAGTACTTC,CSVDIPETQYF
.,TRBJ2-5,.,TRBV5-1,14,TGCGCCAGCAGCCCACGACTAGGCCGGGAGACCCAGTACTTC,CASSPRLGRETQYF
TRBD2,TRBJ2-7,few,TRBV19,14,TGTGCCAGCAGCATAGCGGGGGGCTCCTACGAGCAGTACTTC,CASSIAGGSYEQYF